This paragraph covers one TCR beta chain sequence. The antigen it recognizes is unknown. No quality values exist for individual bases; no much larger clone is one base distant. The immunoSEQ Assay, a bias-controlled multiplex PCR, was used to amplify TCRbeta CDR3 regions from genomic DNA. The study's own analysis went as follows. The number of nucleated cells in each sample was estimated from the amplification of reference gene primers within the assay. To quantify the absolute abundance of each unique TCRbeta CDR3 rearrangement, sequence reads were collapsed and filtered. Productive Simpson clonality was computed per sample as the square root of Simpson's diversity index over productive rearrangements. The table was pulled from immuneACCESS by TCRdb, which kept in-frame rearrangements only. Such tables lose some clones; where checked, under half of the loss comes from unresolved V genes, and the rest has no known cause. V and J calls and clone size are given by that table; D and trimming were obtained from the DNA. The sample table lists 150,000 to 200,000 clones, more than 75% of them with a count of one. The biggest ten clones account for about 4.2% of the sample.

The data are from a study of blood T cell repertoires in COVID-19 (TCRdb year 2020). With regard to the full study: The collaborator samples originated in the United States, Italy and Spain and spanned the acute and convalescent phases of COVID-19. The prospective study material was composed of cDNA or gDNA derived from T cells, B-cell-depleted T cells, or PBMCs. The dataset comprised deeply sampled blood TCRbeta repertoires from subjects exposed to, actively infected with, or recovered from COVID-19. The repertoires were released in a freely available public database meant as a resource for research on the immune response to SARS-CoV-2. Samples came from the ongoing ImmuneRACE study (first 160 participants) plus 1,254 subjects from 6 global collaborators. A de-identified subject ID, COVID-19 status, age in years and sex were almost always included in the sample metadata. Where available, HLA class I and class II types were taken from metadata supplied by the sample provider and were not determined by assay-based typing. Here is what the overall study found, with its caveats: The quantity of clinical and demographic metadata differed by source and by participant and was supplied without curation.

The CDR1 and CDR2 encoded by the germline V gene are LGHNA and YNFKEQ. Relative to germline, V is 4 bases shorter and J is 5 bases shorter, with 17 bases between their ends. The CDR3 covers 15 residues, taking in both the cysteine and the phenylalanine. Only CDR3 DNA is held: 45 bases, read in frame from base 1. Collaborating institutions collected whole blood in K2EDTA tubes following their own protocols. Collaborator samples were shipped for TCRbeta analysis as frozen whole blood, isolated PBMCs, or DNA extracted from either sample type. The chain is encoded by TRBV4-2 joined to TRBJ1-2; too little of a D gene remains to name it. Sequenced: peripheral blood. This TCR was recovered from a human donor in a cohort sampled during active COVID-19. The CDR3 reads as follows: CASSPPVGEGYGYTF. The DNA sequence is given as TGTGCCAGCAGCCCACCCGTCGGGGAGGGATATGGCTACACCTTC.